Following are 21 T cell receptor beta chains from one sample sequenced in a study of T cell responses to AZD1222 COVID-19 vaccine. Repertoires were generated with immunoSEQ multiplex PCR, while TCRdb's copy carries only in-frame clones and drops some. The sample has some 180,000 clones, approximately 86% seen once; the top ten hold 0.49%. The sequenced sample was peripheral blood, obtained on day 0 of AZD1222 vaccination. Receptor source: an adult in good health.

The chain uses TRBV7-2 and TRBJ2-1; the D gene is possibly TRBD2 (6 bases). The length of the CDR3 is 16 residues. Germline values: CDR1 SGHTA, CDR2 FQGNSA. Trimming took off 0 bases at V and 9 bases at J, with 18 bases between the two ends. The CDR3 coding sequence is TGTGCCAGCAGCTTAGCGTTGCGGAGGGGTAAGACTGAGCAGTTCTTC. Translating gives CASSLALRRGKTEQFF. The full variable domain, completed using reference TRBV7-2 and TRBJ2-1, is GAGVSQSPSNKVTEKGKDVELRCDPISGHTALYWYRQSLGQGLEFLIYFQGNSAPDKSGLPSDRFSAERTGGSVSTLTIQRTQQEDSAVYLCASSLALRRGKTEQFFGPGTRLTVL.

The chain uses TRBV7-9 and TRBJ2-7; 7 bases map to TRBD2. This CDR3 contains 14 residues. Unmatched junction bases numbered 9, after V lost 1 base and J lost 9 bases. The V gene's germline CDR1 is SEHNR and CDR2 FQNEAQ (reference sequence). In DNA, the CDR3 is TGTGCCAGCAGCTTAGGGGGGAGGGCTCAATCGCAGTACTTC. Its translation: CASSLGGRAQSQYF.

This chain connects TRBV3-1 (or the pseudogene TRBV3-2) to TRBJ1-2, with 7 bases aligning to TRBD1. The germline V gene encodes CDR1 LGHDT and CDR2 YNNKEL (reference sequence). The CDR3 runs 13 residues. The junction had 4 bases not matched to a gene; V was cut back by 1 base and J by 8 bases. Written as DNA, the CDR3 is TGTGCCAGCAGCCAAGGACAGGGTTGGGGCTACACCTTC. Its translation: CASSQGQGWGYTF.

This clone was observed a few times. The chain is built from TRBV24-1 and TRBJ1-1, with a tentative D call TRBD1 (6 bases). Looked up from germline, CDR1 is KGHDR and CDR2 is SFDVKD. Trimming pared 9 bases from V and 1 base from J, leaving 20 bases between. The CDR3 has 16 residues. The CDR3 bases are TGTGCCACCTCAGGGGCAGGGTACGGGACGAACACTGAAGCTTTCTTT. The encoded protein is CATSGAGYGTNTEAFF.

V is TRBV5-4 and J is TRBJ2-7; 8 bases align to TRBD1. Germline CDR1 is SGHNT and CDR2 is YYREEE (reference sequence). The CDR3 covers 14 residues. Unmatched junction bases numbered 4, after V lost 3 bases and J lost 2 bases. CDR3 amino acids: CASSSRGRAYEQYF. In DNA, the CDR3 is TGTGCCAGCAGCTCCAGGGGGCGAGCCTACGAGCAGTACTTC.

This chain connects TRBV5-4 to TRBJ2-7; D is uncertain. The CDR3 length is 14 residues. V lost 0 bases to trimming and J lost 3 bases, with 10 bases between them. CDR1 SGHNT and CDR2 YYREEE come from the germline V gene (reference sequence). The CDR3: CASSLASKLYEQYF. In DNA form, the CDR3 reads TGTGCCAGCAGCTTGGCTAGTAAACTCTACGAGCAGTACTTC.

This chain links TRBV6-5 with TRBJ2-4; 8 bases map to TRBD1. CDR1 is MNHEY and CDR2 is SVGAGI in the germline V gene. V shed 5 bases and J 15 bases; nucleotides not matched to a gene: 12. This CDR3 spans 13 amino acids. CDR3 sequence reads: CASSTYGQGPRYF. The CDR3 region has the DNA TGTGCCAGCAGTACATATGGACAGGGACCGAGGTACTTC.

The gene calls are TRBV5-1 and TRBJ2-1; 13 bases map to TRBD2. V lost 5 bases, J lost 8 bases, and 4 bases stayed unmatched. This CDR3 contains 14 residues. CDR1 is SGHRS, CDR2 YFSETQ, per germline. Written as DNA, the CDR3 is TGCGCCAGCAGTTGGACTAGCGGGAGCTATGAGCAGTTCTTC. As protein: CASSWTSGSYEQFF.

The chain uses TRBV2 and TRBJ1-2, with D unclear. The V gene lost 7 bases and the J gene lost 1 base, with 13 bases spanning the gap. This CDR3 has 14 amino acids. Germline CDR1 SNHLY, CDR2 FYNNEI. The CDR3 reads CASNPAELNYGYTF. CDR3 nucleotides: TGTGCCAGCAACCCGGCCGAACTTAACTATGGCTACACCTTC.

The rearrangement links TRBV6-5 to TRBJ1-2, with a possible D match to TRBD1 (6 bases). The ends were cut back, 6 bases at V and 6 bases at J, with 14 bases in the middle. Germline-derived CDR1 and CDR2 are MNHEY and SVGAGI. There are 13 residues in the CDR3. The CDR3 spells CASSFPGTNGYTF. CDR3 DNA sequence: TGTGCCAGCAGCTTCCCCGGGACAAATGGCTACACCTTC.

This chain links TRBV30 with TRBJ1-5, with TRBD1 identical over 8 bases. Per germline, CDR1 GTSNPN and CDR2 SVGIG (reference sequence). Trimming removed 3 bases from V and 7 bases from J; junction bases left unmatched: 5. The CDR3 has 13 amino acids. CDR3 region: CAWSLRGRQPQHF. CDR3 in DNA: TGTGCCTGGAGCCTCAGGGGGCGGCAGCCCCAGCATTTT.

The chain uses TRBV9 and TRBJ2-3; TRBD2 agrees at 13 bases. V lost 4 bases to trimming and J lost 5 bases; unmatched junction nucleotides: 13. This CDR3 is 18 amino acids long. CDR1 is SGDLS and CDR2 is YYNGEE in the germline V gene. The DNA of the CDR3 is TGTGCCAGCAGCATACCGTTACTAGCGGGGGGGCGAGAAGATACGCAGTATTTT. It encodes CASSIPLLAGGREDTQYF.

The genes are TRBV24-1 and TRBJ2-2; TRBD2 matches 9 bases. The CDR3 length is 15 residues. V was clipped by 0 bases and J by 5 bases; unmatched bases: 0. Germline V gene sequence: CDR1 KGHDR, CDR2 SFDVKD. As DNA, the CDR3 is TGTGCCACCAGTGATTTGGCGGGGGGGACCGGGGAGCTGTTTTTT. It encodes CATSDLAGGTGELFF.

This chain uses TRBV6-5 with TRBJ1-2; D unresolved. Germline values: CDR1 MNHEY, CDR2 SVGAGI. Trimming shortened V by 0 bases and J by 5 bases, and 7 bases separated the two germline ends. This CDR3 has 13 residues. CDR3 DNA sequence: TGTGCCAGCAGTTACTCAGGGTTGTATGGCTACACCTTC. Encoded protein: CASSYSGLYGYTF.

The chain couples TRBV5-8 to TRBJ2-3; TRBD2 matches 14 bases. This CDR3 has 16 residues. V shed 2 bases and J 3 bases; nucleotides not matched to a gene: 2. Germline lookup yields CDR1 SGHTS and CDR2 YDEGEE. The CDR3 region is CASSLGLAGGTDTQYF. Here the CDR3 DNA reads TGTGCCAGCAGCTTAGGACTAGCGGGAGGAACAGATACGCAGTATTTT.

V and J are TRBV7-9 and TRBJ2-7; 8 bases are a match to TRBD1. V shed 7 bases and J 0 bases; nucleotides not matched to a gene: 2. The germline gives CDR1 SEHNR, CDR2 FQNEAQ (reference sequence). This CDR3 is 13 amino acids long. The CDR3 sequence: CASTDRDSYEQYF. CDR3 DNA: TGTGCCAGCACGGACAGGGACTCCTACGAGCAGTACTTC.

The V call is TRBV24-1, the J call TRBJ2-5; possible D gene TRBD1, 5 bases. CDR1 and CDR2 from the germline V gene are KGHDR and SFDVKD. Trimming took 4 bases from V and 0 from J, leaving 17 bases between them. The CDR3 spans 17 residues. Here the CDR3 DNA reads TGTGCCACCAGTGACTTTGGAGATGGGGCATACCAAGAGACCCAGTACTTC. It codes for CATSDFGDGAYQETQYF.

The rearrangement uses TRBV10-1 and TRBJ2-2, with 8 bases fitting TRBD1. This CDR3 comprises 16 residues. Germline-derived CDR1 and CDR2 are WNHNN and SYGVQD (reference sequence). The J segment lost 5 bases and the V segment lost 6 bases, leaving 11 bases of the junction unmatched. In DNA form, the CDR3 reads TGCGCCAGCAGCCCCAGTAGGACAGGGATTACCGGGGAGCTGTTTTTT. Residues: CASSPSRTGITGELFF.

V usage is TRBV9 and J usage is TRBJ1-6; the D gene is possibly TRBD1 (5 bases). V was pared by 4 bases and J by 2 bases, with 13 bases between. CDR1 is SGDLS, CDR2 YYNGEE, per germline. The CDR3 has 16 amino acids. CDR3 loop: CASSRGGVTYNSPLHF. The CDR3 nucleotides are TGTGCCAGCAGCCGCGGGGGGGTAACCTATAATTCACCCCTCCACTTT.

The chain carries TRBV7-3 and TRBJ2-2, with 9 bases aligning to TRBD1. The germline V gene encodes CDR1 SGHTA and CDR2 FQGTGA. V lost 5 bases to trimming and J lost 6 bases; unmatched junction nucleotides: 10. The CDR3 sequence is 16 residues long. CDR3 residues: CASSVAHRGRAGELFF. The CDR3 DNA reads as TGTGCCAGCAGCGTAGCGCACAGGGGGCGCGCCGGGGAGCTGTTTTTT.

This chain connects TRBV19 to TRBJ2-7; 7 nucleotides agree with TRBD1. CDR3 length equals 15 residues. V was pared by 4 bases and J by 2 bases, with 8 bases of the junction left unmatched. Germline-derived CDR1 and CDR2 are LNHDA and SQIVND (reference sequence). CDR3 coding DNA: TGTGCCAGTAGTAGCCGAGACAGGGACGCCTACGAGCAGTACTTC. Translation gives CASSSRDRDAYEQYF.